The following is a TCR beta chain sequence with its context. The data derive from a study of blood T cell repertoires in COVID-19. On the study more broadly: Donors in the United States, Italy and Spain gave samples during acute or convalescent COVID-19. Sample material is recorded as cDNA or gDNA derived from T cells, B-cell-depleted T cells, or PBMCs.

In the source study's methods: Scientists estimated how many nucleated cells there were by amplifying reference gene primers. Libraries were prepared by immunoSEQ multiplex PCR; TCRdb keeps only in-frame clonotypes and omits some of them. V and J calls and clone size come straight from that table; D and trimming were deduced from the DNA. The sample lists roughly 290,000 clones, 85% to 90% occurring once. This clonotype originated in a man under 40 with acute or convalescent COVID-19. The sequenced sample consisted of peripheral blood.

The CDR3: CASSLATIRQANEQYF. The CDR3 coding sequence is TGTGCCAGCAGTTTGGCAACTATACGACAGGCCAACGAGCAGTACTTC. The gene calls are TRBV28 and TRBJ2-7; a weak D match, TRBD1 (6 bases). CDR1 MDHEN and CDR2 SYDVKM come from the germline V gene. Between the trimmed V and J ends, which lost 3 bases and 5 bases, there was a span of 20 bases. The CDR3 sequence is 16 residues long. The full variable domain, in which reference TRBV28 and TRBJ2-7 provide the parts outside the CDR3, is DVKVTQSSRYLVKRTGEKVFLECVQDMDHENMFWYRQDPGLGLRLIYFSYDVKMKEKGDIPEGYSVSREKKERFSLILESASTNQTSMYLCASSLATIRQANEQYFGPGTRLTVT.